The entry below gives a single T cell receptor beta chain sequence along with its context. The antigen remains undetermined. This specimen comes from a study of T cell repertoires in cytomegalovirus infection. Study as a whole: CMV epitopes, recently identified HLA-C-restricted and well-studied HLA-B-restricted, were used.

TCRdb re-called the reads with MiXCR, one entry per CDR3 protein. The sample consists of about 830,000 distinct CDR3 sequences, over 25% of them appearing once. Study findings and constraints: The ex vivo response was dominated by HLA-C-restricted CMV-specific TCR beta clonotypes. Cumulative public TCR beta family frequency identified CMV carriers with the relevant HLA.

Germline-derived CDR1 and CDR2 are MNHEY and SVGAGI. The length of the CDR3 is 13 residues. V was pared by 4 bases and J by 4 bases, with 8 bases between. The material was cultured CD8+ T cells from PBMCs, obtained from culture after CMV antigen stimulation. The sequence came from a human donor in good health (CMV status not recorded). Some clones in this sample may be carry-over from other donors' samples. The V gene is TRBV6-5, the J gene TRBJ2-4; D gene unclear. The DNA for the CDR3 is TGTGCCAGCAGTTTCCACGGGAAAAACATTCAGTACTTC. Protein product: CASSFHGKNIQYF.